Listed below are T cell receptor beta chains from one sample, sequenced in a study of T cell responses to AZD1222 COVID-19 vaccine. The method was immunoSEQ multiplex PCR; TCRdb's version includes in-frame clones alone and lacks a portion of them. Of about 180,000 clones in the sample, roughly nine tenths were seen once. The specimen was peripheral blood, collected on day 0 of AZD1222 vaccination. These receptors were obtained from an adult in good health. Both conserved end residues are part of each CDR3. Fields, in order: V gene, D gene, clone size, J gene, CDR3 DNA, CDR3 protein. D genes are given only for firm matches. Size is stated for part of the rows, as once, few or many counts, or as a class when the clone is expanded.

>TRBV5-1|NA|NA|TRBJ1-1
TGCGCCAGCAGCGTAAACAGGGTCACTGAAGCTTTCTTT
CASSVNRVTEAFF
>TRBV2|NA|once|TRBJ1-5
TGTGCCAGCAGTGGGGGGGTTTGGCGTCAGCCCCAGCATTTT
CASSGGVWRQPQHF
>TRBV9|TRBD2|once|TRBJ2-1
TGTGCCAGCAGCCCCCCGGTGGCGGGAGTCCCCTACAATGAGCAGTTCTTC
CASSPPVAGVPYNEQFF
>TRBV28|NA|NA|TRBJ1-5
TGTGCCAGCATCCCATCGGGGGGTACTAGCAATCAGCCCCAGCATTTT
CASIPSGGTSNQPQHF
>TRBV18|TRBD1|NA|TRBJ1-6
TGTGCCAGCTCACAAGTACAGGGGGCAGGGAATTCACCCCTCCACTTT
CASSQVQGAGNSPLHF
>TRBV24-1|NA|once|TRBJ1-5
TGTGCCACCACCAATCTAGGGACTATCCAGCCCCAGCATTTT
CATTNLGTIQPQHF
>TRBV5-1|TRBD1|NA|TRBJ1-5
TGCGCCAGCAGCCCGGGACAGGGGAGACAGCCCCAGCATTTT
CASSPGQGRQPQHF
>TRBV11-2|TRBD1|NA|TRBJ2-2
TGTGCCAGCAGCTTTGTCAGGGGGCCCGGGGAGCTGTTTTTT
CASSFVRGPGELFF
>TRBV19|NA|once|TRBJ1-4
TGTGCCAGTAGTATTGAGGGCCAGCCGTGGAATGAAAAACTGTTTTTT
CASSIEGQPWNEKLFF
>TRBV5-6|NA|once|TRBJ2-5
TGTGCCAGCAGCCCTGCGGGCCGGGCGGGTGGATTAGAGACCCAGTACTTC
CASSPAGRAGGLETQYF
>TRBV6-1|TRBD1|NA|TRBJ2-2
TGTGCCAGCAGTGAGAGGACGGGACAGGGGGTCCCCGGGGAGCTGTTTTTT
CASSERTGQGVPGELFF
>TRBV2|NA|NA|TRBJ1-3
TGTGCCAGCAGTGAAGCGCTGAGCTCCCTATATTTT
CASSEALSSLYF
>TRBV7-3|TRBD1|NA|TRBJ2-6
TGTGCCAGCAGCCCCACGGGACAGAGCTCTGGGGCCAACGTCCTGACTTTC
CASSPTGQSSGANVLTF
>TRBV4-2|NA|NA|TRBJ2-2
TGTGCCAGCAGCCAAGGGCAGAACACCGGGGAGCTGTTTTTT
CASSQGQNTGELFF
>TRBV7-8|NA|NA|TRBJ1-6
TGTGCCAGCAGCTTAGCGGACTGGACGAGCTCCTATAATTCACCCCTCCACTTT
CASSLADWTSSYNSPLHF
>TRBV15|NA|NA|TRBJ1-2
TGTGCCACCAGCAGGGATACAGGGACGGGGGGCTACACCTTC
CATSRDTGTGGYTF
>TRBV5-8|TRBD1|NA|TRBJ1-5
TGTGCCAGCAGCTTGGGCAGACAGGGGGCGAGAAATCAGCCCCAGCATTTT
CASSLGRQGARNQPQHF
>TRBV7-2|NA|NA|TRBJ2-1
TGTGCCAGCAGCTTAGTCGGGACCGCCCTCCATGAGCAGTTCTTC
CASSLVGTALHEQFF
>TRBV25-1|TRBD1|NA|TRBJ1-1
TGTGCCAGCAGTGCTTTGACAGGGGGCCACACTGAAGCTTTCTTT
CASSALTGGHTEAFF
>TRBV19|TRBD1|NA|TRBJ1-5
TGTGCCAGTAGTACCCCCACAGGGGCCAACAATCAGCCCCAGCATTTT
CASSTPTGANNQPQHF
>TRBV25-1|NA|NA|TRBJ2-3
TGTGCCAGCAGGGTGATAGATACGCAGTATTTT
CASRVIDTQYF
>TRBV7-3|TRBD1|NA|TRBJ2-2
TGTGCCAGCAGACTACGGCCGGGACAGGGGGCTGTCGGGGAGCTGTTTTTT
CASRLRPGQGAVGELFF
>TRBV19|TRBD2|NA|TRBJ2-1
TGTGCCAGTAGAACTAGCGGGAGGGCTGAGCAGTTCTTC
CASRTSGRAEQFF
>TRBV6-5|TRBD1|NA|TRBJ1-5
TGTGCCAGCAGTTACGGGCAGGGGGGGCCCCAGCATTTT
CASSYGQGGPQHF
>TRBV7-2|NA|NA|TRBJ2-5
TGTGCCAGCAGCCCCACCCGGGTTCAAGAGACCCAGTACTTC
CASSPTRVQETQYF
>TRBV28|NA|NA|TRBJ1-2
TGTGCCAGCAGTTTGCTTGAGGACAGCCTAGGGGGTGGCTACACCTTC
CASSLLEDSLGGGYTF
>TRBV7-9|NA|NA|TRBJ1-2
TGTGCCAGCAGCTTAGCGCGGGGGTATGGCTACACCTTC
CASSLARGYGYTF
>TRBV11-3|NA|NA|TRBJ2-3
TGTGCCAGCAGCTCGTATGGCACAGATACGCAGTATTTT
CASSSYGTDTQYF
>TRBV5-1|NA|NA|TRBJ2-3
TGCGCCAGCAGCTTCCACTTACTCGAGGGCACAGATACGCAGTATTTT
CASSFHLLEGTDTQYF
>TRBV19|NA|NA|TRBJ2-1
TGTGCCAGTAGTCTGCGGGGCCTGGAGGGAGATGAGCAGTTCTTC
CASSLRGLEGDEQFF
>TRBV5-1|NA|once|TRBJ2-3
TGCGCCAGCAGCTTGGGGGGCGTGGGCACAGATACGCAGTATTTT
CASSLGGVGTDTQYF
>TRBV3-1/TRBV3-2|NA|NA|TRBJ2-5
TGTGCCAGCAGCGTACGATCCACGCTGGGGATAGAGACCCAGTACTTC
CASSVRSTLGIETQYF
>TRBV11-3|NA|once|TRBJ1-6
TGTGCCAGCAGCTTCCCTCTCGGTTTTCGCTATAATTCACCCCTCCACTTT
CASSFPLGFRYNSPLHF
>TRBV18|NA|few|TRBJ2-7
TGTGCCACCCGTGACCTATACGAGCAGTACTTC
CATRDLYEQYF
>TRBV3-1/TRBV3-2|NA|NA|TRBJ1-1
TGTGCCAGCAGCCAAGGTGCGGGCGGTAACACTGAAGCTTTCTTT
CASSQGAGGNTEAFF
>TRBV4-1|NA|NA|TRBJ2-1
TGCGCCAGCAGCCAAGATAAGGGCCGGGTCTACAATGAGCAGTTCTTC
CASSQDKGRVYNEQFF
>TRBV6-5|NA|NA|TRBJ2-2
TGTGCGACCGGCGGGATAACGAACACCGGGGAGCTGTTTTTT
CATGGITNTGELFF
>TRBV28|NA|NA|TRBJ2-7
TGTGCCAGCCTAGAGGGACCGGCGGAGCAGTACTTC
CASLEGPAEQYF
>TRBV11-2|NA|NA|TRBJ1-2
TGTGCCAGCAGCCTCGAACCGGGAAATGGCTACACCTTC
CASSLEPGNGYTF
>TRBV2|NA|few|TRBJ2-2
TGTGCCAGCAGTGAGATCTACAGTCTAATGGCTCCCGGGGAGCTGTTTTTT
CASSEIYSLMAPGELFF
>TRBV6-5|NA|NA|TRBJ1-5
TGTGCCAGCAGTAAAAGTAGAGGGACTTATCAGCCCCAGCATTTT
CASSKSRGTYQPQHF
>TRBV7-3|NA|NA|TRBJ2-7
TGTGCCAGCAGCTCCGGAGTGGGTGGCGAGCAGTACTTC
CASSSGVGGEQYF
>TRBV7-8|NA|NA|TRBJ1-3
TGTGCCAGCAGCTTAGCGTTGGGAAACACCATATATTTT
CASSLALGNTIYF